There are a few counts of the clone carrying this T cell receptor beta chain. The antigen remains unidentified. Amplification of TCR beta CDR3 regions was performed using RNA transcripts as template. HTBI primers were used for first-round RT-PCR of the TCR CDR3. From the multiplex PCR reads, TCRdb called clonotypes with MiXCR, one entry per CDR3 protein. The data contain about 210,000 distinct CDR3 sequences, about 15% of them singletons. Germline CDR1 and CDR2: MGHRA and YSYEKL. Trimming removed 2 bases from V and 0 bases from J; junction bases left unmatched: 3. The CDR3 extends over 16 amino acids. The data were taken from a study of T cells in Graves' hyperthyroidism and ophthalmopathy. Absence of ophthalmopathy progression within 18 months defined stable Graves' hyperthyroidism. Based on clinical symptoms, serum thyroxine and TRAb, thyroid ultrasound and orbital computed tomography, diagnoses were reached.

Overall study findings and caveats: The authors' 13 V-J model separated ophthalmopathy from stable hyperthyroidism. Within blood appeared most thyroid clonotypes that had expanded above 0.001.

This sequence originates from a man aged 45 to 65 with Graves' hyperthyroidism. The rearrangement links TRBV4-1 to TRBJ2-1, with TRBD2 matching 8 bases. Sequencing input: blood. The CDR3 nucleotides are TGCGCCAGCAGCCAAAGTAGCGGGACCTCCTACAATGAGCAGTTCTTC. Translation: CASSQSSGTSYNEQFF.